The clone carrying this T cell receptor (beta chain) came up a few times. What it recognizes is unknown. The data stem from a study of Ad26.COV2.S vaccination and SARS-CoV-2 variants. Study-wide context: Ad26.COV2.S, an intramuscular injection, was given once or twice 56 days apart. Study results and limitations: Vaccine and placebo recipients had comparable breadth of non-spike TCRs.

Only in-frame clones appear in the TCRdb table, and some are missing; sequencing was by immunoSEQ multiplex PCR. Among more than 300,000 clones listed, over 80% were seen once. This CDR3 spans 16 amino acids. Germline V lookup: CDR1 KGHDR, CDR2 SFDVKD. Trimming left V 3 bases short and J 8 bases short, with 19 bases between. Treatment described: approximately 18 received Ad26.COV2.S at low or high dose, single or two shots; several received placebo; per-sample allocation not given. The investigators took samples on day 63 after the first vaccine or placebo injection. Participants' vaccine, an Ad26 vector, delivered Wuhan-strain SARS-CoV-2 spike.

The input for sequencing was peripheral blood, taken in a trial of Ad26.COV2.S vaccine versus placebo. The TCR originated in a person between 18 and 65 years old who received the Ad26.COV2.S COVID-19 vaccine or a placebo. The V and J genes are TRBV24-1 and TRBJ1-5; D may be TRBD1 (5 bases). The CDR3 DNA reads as TGTGCCACCAGTGATGACAGCCTCCAAGGAGAAAAGCCCCAGCATTTT. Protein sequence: CATSDDSLQGEKPQHF.